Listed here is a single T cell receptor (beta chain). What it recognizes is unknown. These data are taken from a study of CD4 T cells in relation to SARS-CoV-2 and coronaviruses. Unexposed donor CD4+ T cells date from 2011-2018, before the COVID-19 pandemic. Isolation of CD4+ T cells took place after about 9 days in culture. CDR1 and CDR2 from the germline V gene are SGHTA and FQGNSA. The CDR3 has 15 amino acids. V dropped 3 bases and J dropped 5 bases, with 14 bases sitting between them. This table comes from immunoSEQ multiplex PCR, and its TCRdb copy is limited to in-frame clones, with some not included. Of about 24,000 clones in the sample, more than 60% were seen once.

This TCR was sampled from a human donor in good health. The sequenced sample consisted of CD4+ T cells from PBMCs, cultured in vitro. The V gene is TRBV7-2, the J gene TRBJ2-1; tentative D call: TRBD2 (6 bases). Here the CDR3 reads CASSFSGRNHNEQFF. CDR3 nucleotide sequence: TGTGCCAGCAGCTTTAGCGGAAGGAACCACAATGAGCAGTTCTTC.